The T cell receptor beta chain described here comes from a study of low-dose radiotherapy and immunotherapy resistance in tumors. About the study: The study delivered 0.5 Gy per fraction every 2 weeks to Cohort 1, totaling 6.5 Gy. On an every-two-weeks schedule, patients received intravenous nivolumab 240 mg, along with ipilimumab 1 mg/kg every six weeks. Intravenously given cyclophosphamide 200 mg/m2 followed a two-week schedule that placed each dose one day before radiation and immunotherapy.

Alpha and beta chains were covered, as first-strand cDNA relied on TRAV- and TRBV-specific primers. TCR amplification ran 15 to 25 PCR cycles using constant-region and V-primer adapter primers. MiXCR was run by TCRdb on the reads, yielding one entry per CDR3 protein. This repertoire shows roughly 76,000 distinct CDR3 sequences, over 15% found once; its top ten account for about 5.5%. Germline lookup yields CDR1 SGHRS and CDR2 YFSETQ. This CDR3 spans 16 amino acids. The V end lost 2 bases, the J end lost 0 bases, and 13 bases lay between the germline ends. Sample time point: before trial treatment. The TCR sequence derives from a male donor with prostate cancer. This material consisted of PBMCs, taken before treatment. This chain links TRBV5-1 with TRBJ2-3, with a tentative D call TRBD1 (6 bases). CDR3 sequence (DNA): TGCGCCAGCAGCTTCACTGGGCAGGGGAGCACAGATACGCAGTATTTT. The encoded protein is CASSFTGQGSTDTQYF. Looking up the rest from reference TRBV5-1 and TRBJ2-3 gives the full variable domain: KAGVTQTPRYLIKTRGQQVTLSCSPISGHRSVSWYQQTPGQGLQFLFEYFSETQRNKGNFPGRFSGRQFSNSRSEMNVSTLELGDSALYLCASSFTGQGSTDTQYFGPGTRLTVL.